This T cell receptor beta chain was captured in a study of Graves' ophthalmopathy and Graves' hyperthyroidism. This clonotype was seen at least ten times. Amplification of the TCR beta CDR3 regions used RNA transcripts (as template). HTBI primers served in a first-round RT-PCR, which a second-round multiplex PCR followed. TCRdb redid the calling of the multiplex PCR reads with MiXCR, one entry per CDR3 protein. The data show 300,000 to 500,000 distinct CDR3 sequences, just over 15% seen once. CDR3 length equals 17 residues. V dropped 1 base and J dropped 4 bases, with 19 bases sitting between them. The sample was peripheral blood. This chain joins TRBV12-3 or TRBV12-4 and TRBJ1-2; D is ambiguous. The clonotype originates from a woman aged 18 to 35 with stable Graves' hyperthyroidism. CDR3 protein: CASSLEKVAISPYGYTF. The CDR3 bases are TGTGCCAGCAGTTTAGAGAAGGTAGCGATCTCTCCCTATGGCTACACCTTC.